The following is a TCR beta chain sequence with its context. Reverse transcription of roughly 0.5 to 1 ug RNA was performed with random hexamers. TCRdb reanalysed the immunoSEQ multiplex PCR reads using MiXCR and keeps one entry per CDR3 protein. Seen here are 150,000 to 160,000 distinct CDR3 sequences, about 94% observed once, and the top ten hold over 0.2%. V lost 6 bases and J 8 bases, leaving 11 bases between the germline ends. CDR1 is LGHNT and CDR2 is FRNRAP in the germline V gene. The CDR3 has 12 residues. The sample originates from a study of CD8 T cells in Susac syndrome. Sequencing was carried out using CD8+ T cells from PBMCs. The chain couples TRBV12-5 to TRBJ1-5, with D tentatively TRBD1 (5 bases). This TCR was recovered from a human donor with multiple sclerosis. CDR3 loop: CASGRGTEPQHF. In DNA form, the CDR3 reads TGTGCTAGTGGGCGGGGGACGGAGCCCCAGCATTTT.